A selection of T cell receptor beta chains follows, all from one sample in a study of blood T cell repertoires in COVID-19. The data were produced by immunoSEQ multiplex PCR, yet TCRdb's version contains in-frame clones alone and is incomplete. The repertoire holds 300,000 or so clones, with about 87% as singletons. The sequenced sample consisted of peripheral blood. The receptors shown here come from a woman aged 50 to 60 who had recovered from COVID-19. Both conserved end residues are part of each CDR3. D genes are given only for firm matches. Size tells how often a clone was seen (once, few, many) or the class of an expanded clone, and some rows leave it out.

. TRBJ1-3 TRBV2 . CASSVRVLSGNTIYF TGTGCCAGCAGTGTCAGGGTCCTCTCTGGAAACACCATATATTTT
. TRBJ1-1 TRBV10-3 . CAATGHTNTEAFF TGTGCCGCTACGGGACACACGAACACTGAAGCTTTCTTT
. TRBJ1-2 TRBV14 few CASSQDYNYGYTF TGTGCCAGCAGCCAAGATTATAACTATGGCTACACCTTC
TRBD2 TRBJ2-3 TRBV10-3 . CAISGGAGVGGTQYF TGTGCCATCAGTGGGGGAGCGGGAGTGGGAGGAACGCAGTATTTT
TRBD1 TRBJ2-7 TRBV3-1/TRBV3-2 . CASSSFGQGYLYEQYF TGTGCCAGCAGCTCCTTCGGACAGGGGTATCTCTACGAGCAGTACTTC
TRBD2 TRBJ2-7 TRBV3-1/TRBV3-2 . CASSQAKTWEGAYEQYF TGTGCCAGCAGCCAAGCTAAGACGTGGGAGGGCGCCTACGAGCAGTACTTC
TRBD2 TRBJ2-7 TRBV7-9 . CASSLFTSGRDNEQYF TGTGCCAGCAGCTTATTTACTAGCGGGAGGGATAACGAGCAGTACTTC
TRBD1 TRBJ1-2 TRBV19 few CASSTRQGRSNYGYTF TGTGCCAGTAGTACCCGACAGGGAAGGTCTAACTATGGCTACACCTTC
TRBD2 TRBJ2-7 TRBV7-9 . CASSLGRLAGGLSPYF TGTGCCAGCAGCTTAGGCAGGCTAGCGGGAGGATTGTCTCCGTACTTC
. TRBJ1-1 TRBV19 . CASSPTGRGMNTEAFF TGTGCCAGTAGTCCCACAGGAAGGGGAATGAACACTGAAGCTTTCTTT
TRBD2 TRBJ2-2 TRBV7-8 . CASSIRLAANTGELFF TGTGCCAGCAGCATCCGACTAGCGGCGAACACCGGGGAGCTGTTTTTT
TRBD2 TRBJ2-3 TRBV7-8 once CASSPRTSGSRDTQYF TGTGCCAGCAGCCCTAGGACTAGCGGTTCAAGAGATACGCAGTATTTT
. TRBJ1-1 TRBV7-2 . CASRSTTGSAEAFF TGTGCCAGCAGATCCACTACAGGGAGCGCTGAAGCTTTCTTT
TRBD1 TRBJ1-2 TRBV4-1 . CASSQEGTASLGYTF TGCGCCAGCAGCCAAGAAGGGACAGCAAGCTTGGGCTACACCTTC